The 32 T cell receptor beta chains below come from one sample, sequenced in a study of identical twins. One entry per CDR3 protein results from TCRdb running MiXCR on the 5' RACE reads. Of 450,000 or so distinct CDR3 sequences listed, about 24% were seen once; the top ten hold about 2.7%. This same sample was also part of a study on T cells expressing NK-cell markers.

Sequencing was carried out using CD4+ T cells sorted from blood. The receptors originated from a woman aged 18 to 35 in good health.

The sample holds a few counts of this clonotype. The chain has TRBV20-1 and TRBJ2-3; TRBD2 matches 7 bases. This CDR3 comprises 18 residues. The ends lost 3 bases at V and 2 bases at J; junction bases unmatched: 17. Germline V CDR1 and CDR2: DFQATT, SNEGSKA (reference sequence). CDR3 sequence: CSASKRAPGLVHTDTQYF. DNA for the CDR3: TGCAGTGCTAGTAAACGTGCCCCCGGACTAGTTCACACAGATACGCAGTATTTT.

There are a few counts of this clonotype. DNA of the CDR3: TGTGCCAGCAGCCCCCTCGGGGGGTCGACCCAGTACTTC. This translates into CASSPLGGSTQYF. V and J are TRBV7-9 and TRBJ2-5; 7 positions agree with TRBD2. Per the germline V gene, CDR1 is SEHNR and CDR2 is FQNEAQ (reference sequence). The length of the CDR3 is 13 residues. V lost 5 bases to trimming and J lost 7 bases; unmatched junction nucleotides: 7.

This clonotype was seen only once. DNA for the CDR3: TGTGCCAGCAGCGTTAGCCGGGACAGGGGCTACGAGCAGTACTTC. This codes for CASSVSRDRGYEQYF. The chain is built from TRBV9 and TRBJ2-7; 10 bases map to TRBD1. The germline CDR1 and CDR2 sequences are SGDLS and YYNGEE. J gave up 3 bases and V 2 bases, and 5 bases lay outside the gene matches. There are 15 residues in the CDR3. The full variable domain, with the rest looked up from reference TRBV9 and TRBJ2-7, is DSGVTQTPKHLITATGQRVTLRCSPRSGDLSVYWYQQSLDQGLQFLIQYYNGEERAKGNILERFSAQQFPDLHSELNLSSLELGDSALYFCASSVSRDRGYEQYFGPGTRLTVT.

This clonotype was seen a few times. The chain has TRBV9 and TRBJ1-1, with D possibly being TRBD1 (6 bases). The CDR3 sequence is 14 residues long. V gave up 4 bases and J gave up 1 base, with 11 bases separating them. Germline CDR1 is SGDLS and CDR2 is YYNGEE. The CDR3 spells CASSPRTANTEAFF. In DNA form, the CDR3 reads TGTGCCAGCAGCCCACGGACAGCGAACACTGAAGCTTTCTTT.

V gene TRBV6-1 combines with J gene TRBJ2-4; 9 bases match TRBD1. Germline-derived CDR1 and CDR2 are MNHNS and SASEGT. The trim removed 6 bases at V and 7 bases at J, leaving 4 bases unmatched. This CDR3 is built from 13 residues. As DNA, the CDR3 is TGTGCCAGCAGAAGACAGGGGGAGAACATTCAGTACTTC. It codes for CASRRQGENIQYF.

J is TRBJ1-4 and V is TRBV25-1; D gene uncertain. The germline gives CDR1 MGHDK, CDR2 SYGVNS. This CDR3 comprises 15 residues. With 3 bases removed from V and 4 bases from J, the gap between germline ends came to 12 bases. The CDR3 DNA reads TGTGCCAGCAGTGAGCGACGGCTTTATAATGAAAAACTGTTTTTT. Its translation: CASSERRLYNEKLFF.

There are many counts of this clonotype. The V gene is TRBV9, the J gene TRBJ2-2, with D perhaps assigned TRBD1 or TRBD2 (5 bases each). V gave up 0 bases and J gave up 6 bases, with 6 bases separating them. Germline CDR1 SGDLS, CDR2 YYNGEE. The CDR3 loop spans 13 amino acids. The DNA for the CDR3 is TGTGCCAGCAGCGTAGTGGGGGCCGGGGAGCTGTTTTTT. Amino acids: CASSVVGAGELFF.

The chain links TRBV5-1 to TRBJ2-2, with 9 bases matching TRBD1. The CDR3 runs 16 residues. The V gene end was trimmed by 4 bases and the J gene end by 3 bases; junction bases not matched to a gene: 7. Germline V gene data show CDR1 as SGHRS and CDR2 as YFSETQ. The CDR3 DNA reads TGCGCCAGCAGCGTACTGGACAGGGGTTACACCGGGGAGCTGTTTTTT. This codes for CASSVLDRGYTGELFF.

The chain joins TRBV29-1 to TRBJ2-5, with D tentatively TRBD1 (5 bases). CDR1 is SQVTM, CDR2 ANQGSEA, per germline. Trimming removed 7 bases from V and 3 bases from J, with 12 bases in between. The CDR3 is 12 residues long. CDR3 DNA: TGCAGCGCTGGACACCTTAAAGAGACCCAGTACTTC. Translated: CSAGHLKETQYF.

In DNA, the CDR3 is TGTGCCAGCAGCGTATTGGACAGGGGTCCGGTTCTTGGCGAGCAGTACTTC. It specifies CASSVLDRGPVLGEQYF. The genes are TRBV9 and TRBJ2-7; 9 nucleotides align to TRBD1. The germline V gene has CDR1 SGDLS and CDR2 YYNGEE. The CDR3 is 17 residues long. The V segment lost 1 base and the J segment 6 bases; nucleotides outside the gene matches: 14.

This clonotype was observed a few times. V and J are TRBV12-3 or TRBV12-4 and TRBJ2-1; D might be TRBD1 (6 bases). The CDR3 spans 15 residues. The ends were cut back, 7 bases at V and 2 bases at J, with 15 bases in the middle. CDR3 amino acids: CASTRGRGAYNEQFF. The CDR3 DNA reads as TGTGCCAGCACCCGGGGCAGGGGCGCCTACAATGAGCAGTTCTTC.

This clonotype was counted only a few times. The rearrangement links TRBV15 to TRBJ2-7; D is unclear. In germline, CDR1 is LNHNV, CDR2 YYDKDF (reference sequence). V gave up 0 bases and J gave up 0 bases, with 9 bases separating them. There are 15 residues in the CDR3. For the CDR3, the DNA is TGTGCCACCAGCAGAGACCCGGCTAGCTCCTACGAGCAGTACTTC. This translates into CATSRDPASSYEQYF.

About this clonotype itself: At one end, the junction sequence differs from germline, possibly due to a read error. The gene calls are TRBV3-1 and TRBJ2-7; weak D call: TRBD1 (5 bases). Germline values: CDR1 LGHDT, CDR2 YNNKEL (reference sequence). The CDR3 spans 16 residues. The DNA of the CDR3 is TGTGCCTGCAGCCAACGTCGTTCAGTCTCTCAGGGCGAGCAGTACTTC. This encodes CACSQRRSVSQGEQYF.

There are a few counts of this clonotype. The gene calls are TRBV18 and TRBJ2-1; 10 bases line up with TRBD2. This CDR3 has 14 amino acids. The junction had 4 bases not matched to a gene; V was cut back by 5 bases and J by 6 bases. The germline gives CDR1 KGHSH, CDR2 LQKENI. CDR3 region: CASSALAGFNEQFF. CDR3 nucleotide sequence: TGTGCCAGCTCAGCACTAGCGGGATTCAATGAGCAGTTCTTC.

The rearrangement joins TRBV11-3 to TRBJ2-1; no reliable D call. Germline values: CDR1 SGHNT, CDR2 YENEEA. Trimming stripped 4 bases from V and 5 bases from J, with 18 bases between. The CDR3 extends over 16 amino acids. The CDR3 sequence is CASSSTTRTVHNEQFF. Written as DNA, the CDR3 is TGTGCCAGCAGCTCTACGACGCGGACCGTACACAATGAGCAGTTCTTC.

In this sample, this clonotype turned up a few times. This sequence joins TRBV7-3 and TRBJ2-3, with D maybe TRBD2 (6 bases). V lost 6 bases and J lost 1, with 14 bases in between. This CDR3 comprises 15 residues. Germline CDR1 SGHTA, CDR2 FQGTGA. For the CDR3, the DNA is TGTGCCAGCAGTTACCAGGGCGGGGGCACAGATACGCAGTATTTT. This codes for CASSYQGGGTDTQYF.

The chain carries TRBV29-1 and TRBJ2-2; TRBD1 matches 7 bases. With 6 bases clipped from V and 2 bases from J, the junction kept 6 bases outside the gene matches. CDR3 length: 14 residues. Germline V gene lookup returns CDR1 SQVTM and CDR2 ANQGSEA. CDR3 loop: CSVLTGTNTGELFF. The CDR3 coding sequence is TGCAGCGTCCTGACAGGGACAAACACCGGGGAGCTGTTTTTT.

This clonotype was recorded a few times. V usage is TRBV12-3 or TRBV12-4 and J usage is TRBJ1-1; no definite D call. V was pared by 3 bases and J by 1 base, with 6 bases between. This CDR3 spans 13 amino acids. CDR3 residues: CASSFNPNTEAFF. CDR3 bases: TGTGCCAGCAGTTTCAACCCGAACACTGAAGCTTTCTTT.

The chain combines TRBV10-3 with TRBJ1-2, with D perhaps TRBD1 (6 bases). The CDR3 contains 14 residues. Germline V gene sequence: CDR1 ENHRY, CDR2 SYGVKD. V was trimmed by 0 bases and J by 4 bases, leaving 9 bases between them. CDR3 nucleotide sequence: TGTGCCATCAGTGAGTCGAACAGGGCCTATGGCTACACCTTC. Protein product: CAISESNRAYGYTF.

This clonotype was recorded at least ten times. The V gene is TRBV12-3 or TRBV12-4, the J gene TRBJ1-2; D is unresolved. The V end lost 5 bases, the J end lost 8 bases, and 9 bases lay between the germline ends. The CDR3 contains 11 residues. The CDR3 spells CASSRRKGYTF. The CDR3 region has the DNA TGTGCCAGCAGTCGGCGGAAAGGCTACACCTTC.

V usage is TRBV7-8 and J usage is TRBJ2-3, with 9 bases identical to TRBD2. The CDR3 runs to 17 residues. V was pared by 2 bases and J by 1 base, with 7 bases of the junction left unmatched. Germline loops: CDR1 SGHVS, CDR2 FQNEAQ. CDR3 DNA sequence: TGTGCCAGCAGCTTACTTCCTAGCGGGGCCCGCACAGATACGCAGTATTTT. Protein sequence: CASSLLPSGARTDTQYF.

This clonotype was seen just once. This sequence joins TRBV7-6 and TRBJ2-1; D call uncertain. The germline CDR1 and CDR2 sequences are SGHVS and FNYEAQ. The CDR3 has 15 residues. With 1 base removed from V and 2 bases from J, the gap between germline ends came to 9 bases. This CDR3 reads CASSLDRATYNEQFF. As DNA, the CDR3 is TGTGCCAGCAGCTTAGATCGAGCGACCTACAATGAGCAGTTCTTC.

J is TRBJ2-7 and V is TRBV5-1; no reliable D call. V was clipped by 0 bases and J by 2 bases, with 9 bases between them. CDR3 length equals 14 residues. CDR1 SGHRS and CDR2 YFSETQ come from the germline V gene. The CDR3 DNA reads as TGCGCCAGCAGCTTGGCGAAGGGCCCCTACGAGCAGTACTTC. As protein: CASSLAKGPYEQYF.

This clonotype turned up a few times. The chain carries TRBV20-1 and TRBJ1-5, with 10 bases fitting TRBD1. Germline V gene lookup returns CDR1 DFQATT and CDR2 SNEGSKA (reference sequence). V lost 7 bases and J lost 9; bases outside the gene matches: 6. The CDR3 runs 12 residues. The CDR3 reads CSVGQGTPPQHF. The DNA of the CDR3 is TGCAGTGTGGGACAGGGGACGCCGCCCCAGCATTTT.

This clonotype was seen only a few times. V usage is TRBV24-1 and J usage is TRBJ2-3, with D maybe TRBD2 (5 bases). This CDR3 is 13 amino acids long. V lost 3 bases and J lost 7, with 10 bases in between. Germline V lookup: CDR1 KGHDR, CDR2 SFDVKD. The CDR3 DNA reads TGTGCCACCAGTGATGCCTCTAGCCATACGCAGTATTTT. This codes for CATSDASSHTQYF.

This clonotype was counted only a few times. CDR3 residues: CATSGQFNQPQHF. For the CDR3, the DNA is TGTGCCACTTCAGGGCAGTTCAATCAGCCCCAGCATTTT. The gene calls are TRBV7-2 and TRBJ1-5, with D perhaps TRBD1 (5 bases). The germline V gene encodes CDR1 SGHTA and CDR2 FQGNSA. The CDR3 length is 13 residues. The V end was cut by 10 bases, the J end by 3 bases, with 13 bases between.

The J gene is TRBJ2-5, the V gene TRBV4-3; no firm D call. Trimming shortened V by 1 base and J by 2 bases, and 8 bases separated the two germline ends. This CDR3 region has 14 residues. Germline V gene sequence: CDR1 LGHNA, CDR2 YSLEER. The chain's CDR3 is CASSQVTDQETQYF. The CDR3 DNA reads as TGCGCCAGCAGCCAAGTTACAGATCAAGAGACCCAGTACTTC.

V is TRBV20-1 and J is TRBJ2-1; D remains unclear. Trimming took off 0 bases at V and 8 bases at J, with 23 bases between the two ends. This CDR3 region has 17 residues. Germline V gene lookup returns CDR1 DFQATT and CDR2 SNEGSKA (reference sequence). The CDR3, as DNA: TGCAGTGCTAGAGAGTATAAAAGTTGGTTTTTCTCCGATGAGCAGTTCTTC. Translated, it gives CSAREYKSWFFSDEQFF.

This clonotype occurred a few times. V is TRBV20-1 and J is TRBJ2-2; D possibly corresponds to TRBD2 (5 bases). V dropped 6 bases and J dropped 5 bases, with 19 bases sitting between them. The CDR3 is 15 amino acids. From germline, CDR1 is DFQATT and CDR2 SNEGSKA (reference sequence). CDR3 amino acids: CSARVGSSRTGELFF. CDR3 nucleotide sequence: TGCAGTGCCCGAGTAGGGAGCTCGAGGACCGGGGAGCTGTTTTTT.

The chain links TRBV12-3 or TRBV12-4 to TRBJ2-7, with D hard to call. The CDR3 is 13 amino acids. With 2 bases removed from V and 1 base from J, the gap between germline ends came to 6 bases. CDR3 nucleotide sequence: TGTGCCAGCAGTTTATTGTTATCCTACGAGCAGTACTTC. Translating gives CASSLLLSYEQYF.

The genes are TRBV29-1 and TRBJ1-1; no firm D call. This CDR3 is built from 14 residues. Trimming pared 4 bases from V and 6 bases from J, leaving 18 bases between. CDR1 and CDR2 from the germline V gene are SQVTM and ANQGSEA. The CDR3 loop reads CSVVLEQNIAEAFF. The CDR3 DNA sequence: TGCAGCGTTGTGCTGGAACAGAATATCGCTGAAGCTTTCTTT.

As DNA, the CDR3 is TGCGCCAGCAGATTCCAGTTGGGCAGTGCAGAGACCCAGTACTTC. It encodes CASRFQLGSAETQYF. This rearrangement joins TRBV10-2 to TRBJ2-5; D gene ambiguous. CDR1 is WSHSY and CDR2 is SAAADI in the germline V gene. The CDR3 spans 15 residues. The ends were cut back, 6 bases at V and 4 bases at J, with 18 bases in the middle.